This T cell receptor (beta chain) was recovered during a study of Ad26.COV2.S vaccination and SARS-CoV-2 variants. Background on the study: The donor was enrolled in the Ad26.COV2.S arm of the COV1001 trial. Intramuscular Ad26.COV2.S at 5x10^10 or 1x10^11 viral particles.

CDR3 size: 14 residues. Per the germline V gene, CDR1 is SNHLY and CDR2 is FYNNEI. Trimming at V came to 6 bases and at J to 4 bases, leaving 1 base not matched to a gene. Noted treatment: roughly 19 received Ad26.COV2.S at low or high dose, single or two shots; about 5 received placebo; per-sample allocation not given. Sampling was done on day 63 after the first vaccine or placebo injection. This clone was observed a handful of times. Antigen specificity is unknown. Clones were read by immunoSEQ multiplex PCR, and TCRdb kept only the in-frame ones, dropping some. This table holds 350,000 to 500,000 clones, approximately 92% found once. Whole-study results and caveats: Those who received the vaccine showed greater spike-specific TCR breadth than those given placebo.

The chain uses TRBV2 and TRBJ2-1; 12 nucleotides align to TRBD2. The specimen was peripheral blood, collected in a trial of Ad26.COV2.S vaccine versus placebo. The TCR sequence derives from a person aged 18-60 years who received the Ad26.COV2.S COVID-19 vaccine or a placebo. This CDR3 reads CASRGLAGYNEQFF. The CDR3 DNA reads TGTGCCAGCAGGGGACTAGCGGGTTACAATGAGCAGTTCTTC.